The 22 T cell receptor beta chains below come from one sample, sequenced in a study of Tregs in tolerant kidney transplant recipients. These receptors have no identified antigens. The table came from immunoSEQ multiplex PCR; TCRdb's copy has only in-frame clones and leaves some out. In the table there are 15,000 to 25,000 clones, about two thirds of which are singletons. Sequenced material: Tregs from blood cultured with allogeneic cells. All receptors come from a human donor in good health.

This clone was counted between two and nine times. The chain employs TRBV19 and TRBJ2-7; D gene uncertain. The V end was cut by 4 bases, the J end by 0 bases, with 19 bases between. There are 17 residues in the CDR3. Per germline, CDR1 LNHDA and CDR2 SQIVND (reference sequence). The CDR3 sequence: CASSKSTGVGSSYEQYF. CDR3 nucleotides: TGTGCCAGTAGTAAGAGCACGGGTGTGGGAAGCTCCTACGAGCAGTACTTC. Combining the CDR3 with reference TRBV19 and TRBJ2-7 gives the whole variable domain DGGITQSPKYLFRKEGQNVTLSCEQNLNHDAMYWYRQDPGQGLRLIYYSQIVNDFQKGDIAEGYSVSREKKESFPLTVTSAQKNPTAFYLCASSKSTGVGSSYEQYFGPGTRLTVT.

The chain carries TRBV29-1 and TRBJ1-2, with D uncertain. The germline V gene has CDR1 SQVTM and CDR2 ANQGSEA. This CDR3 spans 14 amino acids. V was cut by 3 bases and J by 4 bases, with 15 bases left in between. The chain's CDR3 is CSVERGLGIYGYTF. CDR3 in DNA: TGCAGCGTTGAGCGGGGTTTGGGGATCTATGGCTACACCTTC.

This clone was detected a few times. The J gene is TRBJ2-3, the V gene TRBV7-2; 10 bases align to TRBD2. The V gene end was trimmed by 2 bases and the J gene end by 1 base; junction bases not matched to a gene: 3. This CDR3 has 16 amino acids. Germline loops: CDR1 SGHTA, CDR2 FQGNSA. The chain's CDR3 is CASSLSAGGRTDTQYF. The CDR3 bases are TGTGCCAGCAGCTTATCAGCGGGGGGGCGCACAGATACGCAGTATTTT.

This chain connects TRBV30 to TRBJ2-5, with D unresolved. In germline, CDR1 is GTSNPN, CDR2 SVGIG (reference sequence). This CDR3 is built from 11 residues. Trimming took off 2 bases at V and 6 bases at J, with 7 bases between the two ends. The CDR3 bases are TGTGCCTGGAGTCCCCGCCAGACCCAGTACTTC. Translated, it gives CAWSPRQTQYF.

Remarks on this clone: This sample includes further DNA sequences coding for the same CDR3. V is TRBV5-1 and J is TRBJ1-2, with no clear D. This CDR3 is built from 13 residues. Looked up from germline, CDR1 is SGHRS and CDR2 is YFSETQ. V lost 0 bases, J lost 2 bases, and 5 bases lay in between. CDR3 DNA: TGCGCCAGCAGCTTGGAAGGGAACTATGGCTACACCTTC. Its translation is CASSLEGNYGYTF.

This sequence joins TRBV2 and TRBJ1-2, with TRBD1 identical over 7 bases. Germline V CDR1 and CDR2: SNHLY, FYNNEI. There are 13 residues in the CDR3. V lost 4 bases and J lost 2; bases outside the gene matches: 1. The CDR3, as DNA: TGTGCCAGCAGTGTACAGGGGAACTATGGCTACACCTTC. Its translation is CASSVQGNYGYTF.

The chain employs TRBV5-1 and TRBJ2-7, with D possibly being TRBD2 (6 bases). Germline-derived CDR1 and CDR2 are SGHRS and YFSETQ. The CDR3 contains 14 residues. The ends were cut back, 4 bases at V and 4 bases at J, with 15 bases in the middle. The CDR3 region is CASSPGRAGYEQYF. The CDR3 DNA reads TGCGCCAGCAGCCCCGGGCGGGCGGGGTACGAGCAGTACTTC.

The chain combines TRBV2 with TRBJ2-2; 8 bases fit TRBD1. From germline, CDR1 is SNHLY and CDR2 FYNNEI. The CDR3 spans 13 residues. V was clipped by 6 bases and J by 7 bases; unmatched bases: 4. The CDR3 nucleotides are TGTGCCAGCAGGTCAGGGGGCATCGGGGAGCTGTTTTTT. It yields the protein CASRSGGIGELFF.

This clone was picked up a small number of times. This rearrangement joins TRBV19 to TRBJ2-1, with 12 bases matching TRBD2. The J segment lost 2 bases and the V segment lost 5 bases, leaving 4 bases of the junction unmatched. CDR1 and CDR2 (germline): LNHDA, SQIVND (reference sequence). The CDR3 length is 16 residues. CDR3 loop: CASSPRTSGTYNEQFF. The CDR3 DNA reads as TGTGCCAGTAGTCCTCGGACTAGCGGGACCTACAATGAGCAGTTCTTC. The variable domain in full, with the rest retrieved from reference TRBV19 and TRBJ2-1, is DGGITQSPKYLFRKEGQNVTLSCEQNLNHDAMYWYRQDPGQGLRLIYYSQIVNDFQKGDIAEGYSVSREKKESFPLTVTSAQKNPTAFYLCASSPRTSGTYNEQFFGPGTRLTVL.

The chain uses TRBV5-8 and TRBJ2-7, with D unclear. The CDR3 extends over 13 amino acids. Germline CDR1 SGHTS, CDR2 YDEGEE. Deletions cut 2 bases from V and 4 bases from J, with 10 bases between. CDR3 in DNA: TGTGCCAGCAGCTTTAGGACCCGATACGAGCAGTACTTC. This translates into CASSFRTRYEQYF.

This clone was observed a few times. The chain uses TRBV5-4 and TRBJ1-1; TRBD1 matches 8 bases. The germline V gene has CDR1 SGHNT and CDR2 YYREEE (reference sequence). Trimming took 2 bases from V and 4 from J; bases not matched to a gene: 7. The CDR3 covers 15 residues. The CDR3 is CASSLPGGSGTEAFF. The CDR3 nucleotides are TGTGCCAGCAGCTTACCAGGGGGCTCAGGCACTGAAGCTTTCTTT.

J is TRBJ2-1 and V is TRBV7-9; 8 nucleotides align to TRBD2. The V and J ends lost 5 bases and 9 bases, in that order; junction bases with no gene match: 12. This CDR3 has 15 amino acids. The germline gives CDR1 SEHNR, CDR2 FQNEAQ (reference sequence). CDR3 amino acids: CASSVSGTLSSEQFF. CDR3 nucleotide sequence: TGTGCCAGCAGCGTTAGCGGGACCCTCTCGAGTGAGCAGTTCTTC.

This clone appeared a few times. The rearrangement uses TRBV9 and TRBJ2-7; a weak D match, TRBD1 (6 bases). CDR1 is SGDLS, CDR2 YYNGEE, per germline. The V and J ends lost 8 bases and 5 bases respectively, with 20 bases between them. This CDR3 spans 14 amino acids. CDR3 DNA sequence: TGTGCCAGGCCGGGGCAGGGGTGGTGCAACGAGCAGTACTTC. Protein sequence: CARPGQGWCNEQYF.

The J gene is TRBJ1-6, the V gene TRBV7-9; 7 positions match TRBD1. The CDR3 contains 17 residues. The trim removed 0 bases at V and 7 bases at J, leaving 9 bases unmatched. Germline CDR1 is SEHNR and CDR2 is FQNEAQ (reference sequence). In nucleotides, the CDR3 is TGTGCCAGCAGCTTAGCGCTCTTGGACAGGCCCAATTCACCCCTCCACTTT. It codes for CASSLALLDRPNSPLHF.

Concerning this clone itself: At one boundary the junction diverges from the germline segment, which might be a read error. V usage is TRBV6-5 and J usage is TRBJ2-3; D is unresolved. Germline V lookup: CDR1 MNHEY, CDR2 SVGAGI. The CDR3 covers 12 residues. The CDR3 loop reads CATSRSTDTQYF. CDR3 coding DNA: TGTGCCACCAGTCGGAGCACAGATACGCAGTATTTT.

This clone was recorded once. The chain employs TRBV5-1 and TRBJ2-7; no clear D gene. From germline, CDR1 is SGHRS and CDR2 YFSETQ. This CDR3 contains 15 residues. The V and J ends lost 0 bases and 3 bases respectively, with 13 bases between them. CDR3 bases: TGCGCCAGCAGCTTGGGGTCCGGGCAGCTCTACGAGCAGTACTTC. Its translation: CASSLGSGQLYEQYF. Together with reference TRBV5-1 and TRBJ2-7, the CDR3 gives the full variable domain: KAGVTQTPRYLIKTRGQQVTLSCSPISGHRSVSWYQQTPGQGLQFLFEYFSETQRNKGNFPGRFSGRQFSNSRSEMNVSTLELGDSALYLCASSLGSGQLYEQYFGPGTRLTVT.

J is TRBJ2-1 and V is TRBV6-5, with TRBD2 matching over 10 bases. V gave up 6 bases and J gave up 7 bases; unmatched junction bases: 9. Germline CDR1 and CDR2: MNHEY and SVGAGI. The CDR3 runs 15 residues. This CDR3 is CASRNSGGVWNEQFF. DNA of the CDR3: TGTGCCAGCAGAAACAGCGGGGGGGTTTGGAATGAGCAGTTCTTC.

CDR3 sequence: CASKRGGTQYF. The CDR3 nucleotides read TGTGCCAGTAAGCGGGGAGGGACCCAGTACTTC. The gene calls are TRBV6-6 and TRBJ2-5, with 7 positions matching TRBD2. The CDR3 is 11 residues long. CDR1 and CDR2 (germline): MNHNY, SVGAGI (reference sequence). J was trimmed by 7 bases and V by 9 bases; bases with no gene match: 5.

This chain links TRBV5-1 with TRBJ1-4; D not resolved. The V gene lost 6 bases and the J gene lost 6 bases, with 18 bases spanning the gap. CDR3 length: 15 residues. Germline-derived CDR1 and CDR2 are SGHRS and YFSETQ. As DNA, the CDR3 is TGCGCCAGCACCGGTTTCGGCTTAGGTGATGAAAAACTGTTTTTT. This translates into CASTGFGLGDEKLFF.

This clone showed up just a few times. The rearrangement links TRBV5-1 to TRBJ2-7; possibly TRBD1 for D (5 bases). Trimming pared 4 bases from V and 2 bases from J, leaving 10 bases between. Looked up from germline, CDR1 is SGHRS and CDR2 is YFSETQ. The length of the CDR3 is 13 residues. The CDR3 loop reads CASSLQGTYEQYF. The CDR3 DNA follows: TGCGCCAGCAGCCTGCAGGGTACCTACGAGCAGTACTTC. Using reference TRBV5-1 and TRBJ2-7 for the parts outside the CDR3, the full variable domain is KAGVTQTPRYLIKTRGQQVTLSCSPISGHRSVSWYQQTPGQGLQFLFEYFSETQRNKGNFPGRFSGRQFSNSRSEMNVSTLELGDSALYLCASSLQGTYEQYFGPGTRLTVT.

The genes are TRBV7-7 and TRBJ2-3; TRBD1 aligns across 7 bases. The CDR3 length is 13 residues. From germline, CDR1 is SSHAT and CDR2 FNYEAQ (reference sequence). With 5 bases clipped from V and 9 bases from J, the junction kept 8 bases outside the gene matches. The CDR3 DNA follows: TGTGCCAGCAGCCGTGACAGGGCCGCCACGCAGTATTTT. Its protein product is CASSRDRAATQYF.

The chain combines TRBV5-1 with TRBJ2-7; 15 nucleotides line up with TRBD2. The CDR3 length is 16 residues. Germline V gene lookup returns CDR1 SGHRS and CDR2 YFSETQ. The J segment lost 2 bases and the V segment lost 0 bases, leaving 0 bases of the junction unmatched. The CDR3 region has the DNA TGCGCCAGCAGCTTGGGGACTAGCGGGAGGGCCTACGAGCAGTACTTC. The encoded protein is CASSLGTSGRAYEQYF.